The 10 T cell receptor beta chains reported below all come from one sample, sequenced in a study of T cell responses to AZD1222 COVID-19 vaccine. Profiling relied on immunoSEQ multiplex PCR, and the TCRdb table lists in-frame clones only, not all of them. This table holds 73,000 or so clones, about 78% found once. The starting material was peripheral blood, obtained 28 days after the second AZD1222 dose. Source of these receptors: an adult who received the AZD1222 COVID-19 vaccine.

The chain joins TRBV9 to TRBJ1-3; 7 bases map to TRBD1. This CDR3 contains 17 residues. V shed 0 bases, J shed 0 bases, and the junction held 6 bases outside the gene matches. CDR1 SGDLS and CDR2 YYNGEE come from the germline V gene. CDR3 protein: CASSVGEGTVSGNTIYF. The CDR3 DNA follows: TGTGCCAGCAGCGTAGGAGAAGGGACAGTCTCTGGAAACACCATATATTTT.

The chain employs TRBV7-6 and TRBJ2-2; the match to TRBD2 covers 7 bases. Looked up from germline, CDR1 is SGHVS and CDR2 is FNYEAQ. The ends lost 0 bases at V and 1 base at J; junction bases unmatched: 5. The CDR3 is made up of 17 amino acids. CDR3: CASSLAGGLENTGELFF. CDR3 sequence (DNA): TGTGCCAGCAGCTTAGCGGGAGGGCTAGAGAACACCGGGGAGCTGTTTTTT.

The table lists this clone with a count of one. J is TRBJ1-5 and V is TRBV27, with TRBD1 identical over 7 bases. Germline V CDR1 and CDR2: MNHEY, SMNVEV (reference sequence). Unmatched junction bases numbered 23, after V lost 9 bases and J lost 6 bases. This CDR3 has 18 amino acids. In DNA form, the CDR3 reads TGTGCCAGAAAGGGATGCTCCGAGGGGACAGTGACGGGTCAGCCCCAGCATTTT. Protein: CARKGCSEGTVTGQPQHF.

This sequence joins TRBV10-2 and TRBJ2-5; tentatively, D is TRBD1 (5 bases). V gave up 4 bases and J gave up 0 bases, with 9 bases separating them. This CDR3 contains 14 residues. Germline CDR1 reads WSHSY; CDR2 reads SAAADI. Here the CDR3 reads CASSASTDQETQYF. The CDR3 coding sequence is TGCGCCAGCAGTGCATCGACAGACCAAGAGACCCAGTACTTC.

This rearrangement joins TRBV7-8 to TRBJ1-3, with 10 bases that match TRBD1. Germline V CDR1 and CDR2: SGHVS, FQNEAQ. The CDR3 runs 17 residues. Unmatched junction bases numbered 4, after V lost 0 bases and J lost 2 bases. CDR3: CASSLAEGQGTGNTIYF. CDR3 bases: TGTGCCAGCAGCTTAGCCGAGGGACAGGGGACTGGAAACACCATATATTTT.

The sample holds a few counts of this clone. The CDR3 nucleotides are TGTGCCAGCAGGCCGACAGGGGGCACCGGGGAGCTGTTTTTT. Its protein product is CASRPTGGTGELFF. The genes are TRBV27 and TRBJ2-2; TRBD1 aligns across 9 bases. The V and J ends lost 6 bases and 4 bases, in that order; junction bases with no gene match: 3. Germline values: CDR1 MNHEY, CDR2 SMNVEV (reference sequence). This CDR3 has 14 amino acids.

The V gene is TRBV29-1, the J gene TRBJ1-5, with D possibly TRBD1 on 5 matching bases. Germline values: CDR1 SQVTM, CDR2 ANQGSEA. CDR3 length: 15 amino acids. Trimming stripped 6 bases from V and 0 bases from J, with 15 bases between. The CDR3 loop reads CSVRTGGNSNQPQHF. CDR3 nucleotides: TGCAGCGTCCGAACGGGGGGAAATAGCAATCAGCCCCAGCATTTT.

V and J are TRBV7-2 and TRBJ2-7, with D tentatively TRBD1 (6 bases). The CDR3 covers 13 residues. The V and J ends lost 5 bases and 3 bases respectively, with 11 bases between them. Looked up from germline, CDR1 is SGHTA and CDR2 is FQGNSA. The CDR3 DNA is TGTGCCAGCAGCGTAACAGGGATCTACGAGCAGTACTTC. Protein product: CASSVTGIYEQYF.

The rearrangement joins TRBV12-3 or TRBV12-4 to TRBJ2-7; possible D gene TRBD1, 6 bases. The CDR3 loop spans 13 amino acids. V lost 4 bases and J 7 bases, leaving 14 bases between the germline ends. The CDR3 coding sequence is TGTGCCAGCAGTTATCAGGGGCTGGGAGAGCAGTACTTC. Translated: CASSYQGLGEQYF.

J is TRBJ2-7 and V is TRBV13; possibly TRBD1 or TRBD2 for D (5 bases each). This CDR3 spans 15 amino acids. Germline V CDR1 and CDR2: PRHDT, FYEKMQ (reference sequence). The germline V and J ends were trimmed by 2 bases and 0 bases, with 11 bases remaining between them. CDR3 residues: CASSLWGLRSYEQYF. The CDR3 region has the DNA TGTGCCAGCAGCTTATGGGGGTTGCGCTCCTACGAGCAGTACTTC.